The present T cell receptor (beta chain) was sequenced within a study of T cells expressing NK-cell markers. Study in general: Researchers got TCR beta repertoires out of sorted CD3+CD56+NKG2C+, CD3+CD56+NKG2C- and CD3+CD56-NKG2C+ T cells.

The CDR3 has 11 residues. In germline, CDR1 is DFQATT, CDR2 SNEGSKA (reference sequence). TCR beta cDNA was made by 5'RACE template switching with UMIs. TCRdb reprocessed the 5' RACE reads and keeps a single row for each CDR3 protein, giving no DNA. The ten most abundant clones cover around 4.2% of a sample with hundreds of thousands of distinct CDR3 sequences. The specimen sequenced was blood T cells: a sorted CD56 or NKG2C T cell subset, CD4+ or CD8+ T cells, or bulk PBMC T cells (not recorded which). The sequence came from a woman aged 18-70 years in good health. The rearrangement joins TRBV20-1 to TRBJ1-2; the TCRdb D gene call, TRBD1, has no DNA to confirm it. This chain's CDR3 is CSASYRVGYTF.